These 12 T cell receptor beta chains came from one sample sequenced in a study of CD8 T cells in Susac syndrome (dated by TCRdb to the late 2010s). Preparation of the library involved the immunoSEQ multiplex PCR assay. RNA was extracted with the RNeasy kit and about 0.5 to 1 ug was reverse transcribed using random hexamers. TCRdb's own reprocessing of the public reads used fastp at Q25 and MiXCR and kept productive beta chains. Entries are consolidated by CDR3 protein sequence, retaining the most common genes and DNA. This sample lists roughly 200,000 distinct CDR3 sequences; 90% to 95% were detected once. 0.12% of the sample belongs to the ten largest clones. The sequencing sample was made of CD4+ T cells from PBMCs. The receptor source for this set is a human donor with Susac syndrome.

The chain couples TRBV12-2 to TRBJ2-1; the table's D call TRBD2 went unverified against the DNA. TRBV12-2 constitutes a pseudogene. The CDR3 spans 17 residues. The CDR3 sequence: CASRLSPGVAAYNEQFF. The CDR3 DNA sequence: TGTGCAAGTCGCTTAAGTCCGGGGGTAGCGGCTTACAATGAGCAGTTCTTC.

The CDR3 nucleotides are TGTGCCAGCAGCACCGCCATGGGTGGCACCGGGGAGCTGTTTTTT. This translates into CASSTAMGGTGELFF. This chain links TRBV5-4 with TRBJ2-2; D is uncertain. Per germline, CDR1 SGHNT and CDR2 YYREEE (reference sequence). V lost 4 bases and J lost 4, with 14 bases in between. The CDR3 covers 15 residues.

V usage is TRBV5-1 and J usage is TRBJ1-3, with D tentatively TRBD1 (5 bases). The CDR3 has 14 amino acids. Trimming pared 5 bases from V and 1 base from J, leaving 10 bases between. CDR1 and CDR2 from the germline V gene are SGHRS and YFSETQ. The DNA for the CDR3 is TGCGCCAGCAGGGCAGGGCCTTCTGGAAACACCATATATTTT. Translation: CASRAGPSGNTIYF.

This chain joins TRBV7-8 and TRBJ2-7, with D maybe TRBD2 (6 bases). V lost 2 bases, J lost 7 bases, and 21 bases lay in between. Germline V lookup: CDR1 SGHVS, CDR2 FQNEAQ. CDR3 size: 16 residues. CDR3 sequence reads: CASSLRTGGNPGEQYF. In DNA, the CDR3 is TGTGCCAGCAGCTTAAGGACCGGGGGTAACCCGGGGGAGCAGTACTTC.

This clonotype has only a few counts. The chain has TRBV4-2 and TRBJ2-5; TRBD2 matches at 9 bases. The CDR3 sequence is 16 residues long. Germline CDR1 LGHNA, CDR2 YNFKEQ. The V segment lost 1 base and the J segment 2 bases; nucleotides outside the gene matches: 5. DNA for the CDR3: TGTGCCAGCAGCCAAGTTGCAAGCGGGGGGCAAGAGACCCAGTACTTC. This codes for CASSQVASGGQETQYF.

This chain links TRBV5-1 with TRBJ2-5; D is unclear. The CDR3 runs 14 residues. Germline CDR1 reads SGHRS; CDR2 reads YFSETQ. V dropped 0 bases and J dropped 4 bases, with 10 bases sitting between them. As DNA, the CDR3 is TGCGCCAGCAGCTTGGATGGCAGCGCAGAGACCCAGTACTTC. Amino acids: CASSLDGSAETQYF.

This clonotype has just a few counts. The V call is TRBV12-3 or TRBV12-4, the J call TRBJ2-7; the match to TRBD2 covers 10 bases. The CDR3 runs to 15 residues. The V gene end was trimmed by 1 base and the J gene end by 1 base; junction bases not matched to a gene: 1. The CDR3 DNA follows: TGTGCCAGCAGTTTAGGAGCGGGGGGGTCCTACGAGCAGTACTTC. This sequence encodes CASSLGAGGSYEQYF.

This chain links TRBV2 with TRBJ2-3; D ambiguous. This CDR3 is built from 15 residues. Trimming took off 3 bases at V and 5 bases at J, with 15 bases between the two ends. Germline V gene data show CDR1 as SNHLY and CDR2 as FYNNEI. The CDR3 reads CASSEGGFYLDTQYF. CDR3 DNA sequence: TGTGCCAGCAGTGAGGGTGGCTTCTATCTAGATACGCAGTATTTT.

The count of this clonotype is one. This chain links TRBV10-3 with TRBJ2-3; D is undetermined. V was clipped by 7 bases and J by 1 base, with 12 bases between them. The CDR3 is made up of 14 amino acids. CDR1 is ENHRY, CDR2 SYGVKD, per germline. In DNA form, the CDR3 reads TGTGCCATCAAGGGTGATGGAGGCACAGATACGCAGTATTTT. It is translated as CAIKGDGGTDTQYF.

The chain combines TRBV20-1 with TRBJ1-5; the match to TRBD1 covers 10 bases. Germline V CDR1 and CDR2: DFQATT, SNEGSKA (reference sequence). After removal of 6 bases from V and 6 bases from J, the junction contained 8 bases not matched to a gene. The CDR3 consists of 14 residues. The chain's CDR3 is CSAVDRGPPQPQHF. Here the CDR3 DNA reads TGCAGTGCCGTAGACAGGGGGCCCCCTCAGCCCCAGCATTTT.

The chain recombines TRBV4-3 with TRBJ1-4; no reliable D call. Germline values: CDR1 LGHNA, CDR2 YSLEER. The germline V and J ends were trimmed by 1 base and 5 bases, with 8 bases remaining between them. The CDR3 totals 14 residues. The CDR3 loop reads CASSQGGINEKLFF. The CDR3 DNA reads TGCGCCAGCAGCCAAGGGGGAATAAATGAAAAACTGTTTTTT.

The chain links TRBV12-3 or TRBV12-4 to TRBJ2-1, with 7 bases fitting TRBD2. V lost 7 bases and J lost 7; bases outside the gene matches: 4. This CDR3 is built from 12 residues. The CDR3 region has the DNA TGTGCCAGCATGGAAGCGGGAAATGAGCAGTTCTTC. This sequence encodes CASMEAGNEQFF.